Presented here are 32 T cell receptor beta chains from one specimen sequenced in a study of shared clonotypes between healthy human individuals. The assay was immunoSEQ multiplex PCR, and TCRdb's table has in-frame clones only and misses some. The sample lists under 1 million clones, 80% to 95% occurring once. CD8 cells classed as naive were CD45RO-negative and positively selected for CCR7, excluding terminally differentiated effector memory CD45RA+ cells. Source material: naive CD8+ T cells sorted from blood. These receptors came from a man aged 25-45 years in good health.

The chain recombines TRBV6-5 with TRBJ1-3; possible D gene TRBD1, 5 bases. This CDR3 comprises 16 residues. The V gene's germline CDR1 is MNHEY and CDR2 SVGAGI. Trimming stripped 4 bases from V and 5 bases from J, with 18 bases between. The CDR3: CASSSPTGVSRNTIYF. CDR3 nucleotides: TGTGCCAGCAGTTCGCCTACGGGGGTGTCAAGAAACACCATATATTTT.

A few counts support this clone. Here the CDR3 reads CASSSGVLSYEQYF. CDR3 in DNA: TGTGCCAGCAGCTCGGGGGTCCTATCCTACGAGCAGTACTTC. V is TRBV7-6 and J is TRBJ2-7; perhaps TRBD2 as D (6 bases). The V and J ends lost 4 bases and 1 base respectively, with 11 bases between them. The CDR3 is made up of 14 amino acids. Germline CDR1 and CDR2: SGHVS and FNYEAQ.

This chain uses TRBV11-2 with TRBJ2-7, with 8 bases fitting TRBD2. The CDR3 runs 14 residues. CDR1 is SGHAT, CDR2 FQNNGV, per germline. After removal of 3 bases from V and 3 bases from J, the junction contained 4 bases not matched to a gene. CDR3 DNA: TGTGCCAGCAGCTTTTTTGCGGGAGGCTACGAGCAGTACTTC. It is translated as CASSFFAGGYEQYF. Looking up the rest from reference TRBV11-2 and TRBJ2-7 gives the full variable domain: EAGVAQSPRYKIIEKRQSVAFWCNPISGHATLYWYQQILGQGPKLLIQFQNNGVVDDSQLPKDRFSAERLKGVDSTLKIQPAKLEDSAVYLCASSFFAGGYEQYFGPGTRLTVT.

The rearrangement uses TRBV28 and TRBJ2-7; D is possibly TRBD2 (6 bases). CDR1 and CDR2 from the germline V gene are MDHEN and SYDVKM. The CDR3 has 14 residues. Trimming stripped 3 bases from V and 4 bases from J, with 13 bases between. The CDR3 region is CASSFRKGGYEQYF. Written as DNA, the CDR3 is TGTGCCAGCAGTTTCCGTAAGGGAGGTTACGAGCAGTACTTC.

Here the CDR3 DNA reads TGTGCCAGCAGCTTGTACCCGGTCGCATCCTACGAGCAGTACTTC. Protein product: CASSLYPVASYEQYF. This chain joins TRBV7-8 and TRBJ2-7; D gene ambiguous. V lost 3 bases to trimming and J lost 1 base, with 13 bases between them. Germline CDR1 and CDR2: SGHVS and FQNEAQ. CDR3 length: 15 residues.

The rearrangement joins TRBV19 to TRBJ1-1, with D perhaps matching TRBD1 (6 bases). The CDR3 covers 12 residues. Looked up from germline, CDR1 is LNHDA and CDR2 is SQIVND (reference sequence). Trimming took off 6 bases at V and 6 bases at J, with 11 bases between the two ends. The CDR3 coding sequence is TGTGCCAGTAGGGGGGGCCGGGCTGAAGCTTTCTTT. Its translation is CASRGGRAEAFF. Variable domain in full (rest from reference TRBV19 and TRBJ1-1): DGGITQSPKYLFRKEGQNVTLSCEQNLNHDAMYWYRQDPGQGLRLIYYSQIVNDFQKGDIAEGYSVSREKKESFPLTVTSAQKNPTAFYLCASRGGRAEAFFGQGTRLTVV.

J is TRBJ2-7 and V is TRBV5-4, with D possibly TRBD2 on 5 matching bases. V was cut by 0 bases and J by 0 bases, with 13 bases left in between. The CDR3 is 16 residues long. CDR1 is SGHNT and CDR2 is YYREEE in the germline V gene (reference sequence). The chain's CDR3 is CASSLAGAGDSYEQYF. DNA for the CDR3: TGTGCCAGCAGCTTGGCCGGTGCCGGGGACTCCTACGAGCAGTACTTC.

CDR3 loop: CASGGRVNVDTQYF. In DNA, the CDR3 is TGTGCCAGCGGAGGGAGGGTTAATGTGGATACGCAGTATTTT. The chain is built from TRBV27 and TRBJ2-3; 7 bases agree with TRBD2. The CDR3 has 14 residues. The junction had 11 bases not matched to a gene; V was cut back by 8 bases and J by 6 bases. Germline V lookup: CDR1 MNHEY, CDR2 SMNVEV (reference sequence).

This chain joins TRBV5-6 and TRBJ1-5, with D uncertain. This CDR3 is built from 14 residues. With 3 bases removed from V and 5 bases from J, the gap between germline ends came to 12 bases. Germline CDR1 and CDR2: SGHDT and YYEEEE. This CDR3 reads CASSSRFTDQPQHF. The CDR3 nucleotides are TGTGCCAGCAGCTCGAGATTTACAGATCAGCCCCAGCATTTT.

In regard to this clone: This sample includes further DNA sequences coding for the same CDR3. The CDR3: CASSTGGSYEQYF. CDR3 sequence (DNA): TGTGCCAGCAGTACAGGGGGCTCCTACGAGCAGTACTTC. The J gene is TRBJ2-7, the V gene TRBV27; 8 bases are a match to TRBD1. CDR3 length: 13 residues. The V and J ends lost 5 bases and 0 bases, in that order; junction bases with no gene match: 0. The V gene's germline CDR1 is MNHEY and CDR2 SMNVEV (reference sequence).

V is TRBV27 and J is TRBJ2-3, with a possible D match to TRBD1 (6 bases). Trimming removed 5 bases at V and 2 bases at J, with 14 bases between. The CDR3 has 15 amino acids. Germline V gives CDR1 MNHEY, CDR2 SMNVEV (reference sequence). Here the CDR3 DNA reads TGTGCCAGCAGTCAGGGACACCCTCTCACAGATACGCAGTATTTT. Translating it yields CASSQGHPLTDTQYF.

The chain has TRBV7-3 and TRBJ2-3, with 10 nucleotides matching TRBD2. This CDR3 spans 18 amino acids. Germline V gene sequence: CDR1 SGHTA, CDR2 FQGTGA. Losses at the gene ends were 4 bases for V and 3 bases for J; bases not matched to a gene: 13. The CDR3 DNA reads as TGTGCCAGCAGCTACTACCCCACCGGGACTAGCGAAACAGATACGCAGTATTTT. Translating it yields CASSYYPTGTSETDTQYF.

V is TRBV5-1 and J is TRBJ2-7, with D perhaps TRBD2 (6 bases). From germline, CDR1 is SGHRS and CDR2 YFSETQ. This CDR3 spans 16 amino acids. V lost 3 bases to trimming and J lost 4 bases, with 20 bases between them. The CDR3 nucleotides are TGCGCCAGCAGCTCCGTCGTCTCAGGGAGCGGGTACGAGCAGTACTTC. This translates into CASSSVVSGSGYEQYF.

V usage is TRBV13 and J usage is TRBJ2-7; D gene ambiguous. Germline V lookup: CDR1 PRHDT, CDR2 FYEKMQ (reference sequence). The CDR3 runs 12 residues. V was shortened by 2 bases and J by 7 bases, with 9 bases between the two germline ends. CDR3 in amino acids: CASSLLAGEQYF. The CDR3 DNA reads TGTGCCAGCAGCTTACTTGCCGGGGAGCAGTACTTC.

The CDR3 DNA reads TGCGCCAGCAGCCAAGATATGGCGGGAGCAAATGAGCAGTTCTTC. This translates into CASSQDMAGANEQFF. The chain is built from TRBV4-1 and TRBJ2-1; 7 bases are a match to TRBD2. V gave up 0 bases and J gave up 7 bases; unmatched junction bases: 6. The CDR3 length is 15 residues. Germline V gene lookup returns CDR1 MGHRA and CDR2 YSYEKL.

The chain recombines TRBV7-9 with TRBJ2-2, with TRBD1 as a possible D gene (5 bases). Germline V lookup: CDR1 SEHNR, CDR2 FQNEAQ (reference sequence). Trimming removed 5 bases at V and 0 bases at J, with 13 bases between. CDR3 length: 16 residues. The CDR3 here is CASSPERGPNTGELFF. Written as DNA, the CDR3 is TGTGCCAGCAGCCCCGAAAGGGGCCCGAACACCGGGGAGCTGTTTTTT.

V gene TRBV5-3 combines with J gene TRBJ2-1, with D possibly being TRBD1 (6 bases). TRBV5-3 is flagged as an ORF with uncertain function. Trimming pared 0 bases from V and 8 bases from J, leaving 15 bases between. CDR3 length equals 15 residues. The CDR3 spells CARSLEGVLGDEQFF. CDR3 nucleotides: TGTGCCAGAAGCTTGGAGGGGGTCCTGGGCGATGAGCAGTTCTTC.

The V gene is TRBV28, the J gene TRBJ2-7; D remains ambiguous. This CDR3 is 12 amino acids long. Germline assignment: CDR1 MDHEN and CDR2 SYDVKM. Trimming shortened V by 5 bases and J by 3 bases, and 8 bases separated the two germline ends. CDR3 residues: CASSLPLYEQYF. CDR3 sequence (DNA): TGTGCCAGCAGTCTCCCACTCTACGAGCAGTACTTC.

CDR3: CASSHLGTSSTDTQYF. CDR3 nucleotides: TGTGCCAGCAGCCACCTCGGGACTTCTAGCACAGATACGCAGTATTTT. V is TRBV9 and J is TRBJ2-3; tentative D call: TRBD2 (6 bases). Trimming stripped 4 bases from V and 0 bases from J, with 15 bases between. Germline loops: CDR1 SGDLS, CDR2 YYNGEE. CDR3 length: 16 residues.

The rearrangement uses TRBV5-1 and TRBJ2-1; possible D gene TRBD2, 5 bases. Germline-derived CDR1 and CDR2 are SGHRS and YFSETQ. This CDR3 region has 14 residues. Trimming cost V 1 base and J 8 bases, with 13 bases left between them. The CDR3 nucleotides are TGCGCCAGCAGCTTGACACTAGGTCGGTATGAGCAGTTCTTC. Its protein is CASSLTLGRYEQFF.

The rearrangement joins TRBV19 to TRBJ2-3; D tentatively fits TRBD1 or TRBD2 (6 bases each). Trimming took 2 bases from V and 6 from J, leaving 9 bases between them. The CDR3 runs 13 residues. The germline V gene encodes CDR1 LNHDA and CDR2 SQIVND (reference sequence). The CDR3 loop is CASSIWGADTQYF. CDR3 nucleotides: TGTGCCAGTAGTATATGGGGGGCGGATACGCAGTATTTT.

The V gene is TRBV5-8, the J gene TRBJ2-1, with D tentatively TRBD2 (6 bases). CDR3 length equals 15 residues. Trimming took off 0 bases at V and 7 bases at J, with 14 bases between the two ends. Germline-derived CDR1 and CDR2 are SGHTS and YDEGEE. This chain's CDR3 is CASSLAGSGGNEQFF. Here the CDR3 DNA reads TGTGCCAGCAGCTTGGCCGGGAGCGGCGGGAATGAGCAGTTCTTC. Complete variable domain (other parts from reference TRBV5-8 and TRBJ2-1): EAGVTQSPTHLIKTRGQQATLRCSPISGHTSVYWYQQALGLGLQFLLWYDEGEERNRGNFPPRFSGRQFPNYSSELNVNALELEDSALYLCASSLAGSGGNEQFFGPGTRLTVL.

This chain joins TRBV6-1 and TRBJ2-1; TRBD2 agrees at 7 bases. V shed 3 bases and J 0 bases; nucleotides not matched to a gene: 2. Germline V gene sequence: CDR1 MNHNS, CDR2 SASEGT. The CDR3 totals 15 residues. In DNA form, the CDR3 reads TGTGCCAGCAGTGAGATAGCGGGCTCCTACAATGAGCAGTTCTTC. This gives the protein CASSEIAGSYNEQFF.

The rearrangement uses TRBV7-9 and TRBJ2-7; TRBD2 might be the D (5 bases). Between the trimmed V and J ends, which lost 4 bases and 6 bases, there was a span of 10 bases. Per germline, CDR1 SEHNR and CDR2 FQNEAQ (reference sequence). The CDR3 extends over 12 amino acids. DNA of the CDR3: TGTGCCAGCAGCTCTGCCGGACTCGAGCAGTACTTC. This codes for CASSSAGLEQYF.

The chain employs TRBV7-9 and TRBJ1-2; D gene ambiguous. Per germline, CDR1 SEHNR and CDR2 FQNEAQ (reference sequence). Trimming stripped 0 bases from V and 8 bases from J, with 19 bases between. The CDR3 runs to 16 residues. The CDR3 here is CASSLALLDAPGGYTF. DNA for the CDR3: TGTGCCAGCAGCTTAGCGCTGTTGGACGCGCCTGGGGGCTACACCTTC.

V gene TRBV5-1 combines with J gene TRBJ2-5; the match to TRBD2 covers 8 bases. CDR3 length equals 15 residues. V lost 0 bases and J lost 0; bases outside the gene matches: 1. Germline V gene lookup returns CDR1 SGHRS and CDR2 YFSETQ. CDR3 amino acids: CASSLGGGYQETQYF. CDR3 sequence (DNA): TGCGCCAGCAGCTTGGGCGGGGGGTACCAAGAGACCCAGTACTTC.

V and J are TRBV2 and TRBJ1-3, with D perhaps matching TRBD1 (5 bases). Looked up from germline, CDR1 is SNHLY and CDR2 is FYNNEI. The CDR3 is made up of 15 amino acids. V was trimmed by 8 bases and J by 0 bases, leaving 14 bases between them. CDR3 bases: TGTGCCAGCGCGGGTCGGGGGAGCTCTGGAAACACCATATATTTT. This translates into CASAGRGSSGNTIYF. Filled out from reference TRBV2 and TRBJ1-3, the complete variable domain reads EPEVTQTPSHQVTQMGQEVILRCVPISNHLYFYWYRQILGQKVEFLVSFYNNEISEKSEIFDDQFSVERPDGSNFTLKIRSTKLEDSAMYFCASAGRGSSGNTIYFGEGSWLTVV.

CDR3 region: CASSDDVYGYTF. The CDR3 DNA reads TGCGCCAGCAGTGATGACGTCTATGGCTACACCTTC. This chain uses TRBV10-2 with TRBJ1-2; no clear D gene. The V gene's germline CDR1 is WSHSY and CDR2 SAAADI. V lost 3 bases and J 4 bases, leaving 6 bases between the germline ends. The CDR3 contains 12 residues.

On this clone: Other DNA sequences from this sample encode an identical CDR3 as well. This chain uses TRBV7-8 with TRBJ2-1; D gene ambiguous. Per germline, CDR1 SGHVS and CDR2 FQNEAQ. The CDR3 extends over 12 amino acids. The V gene lost 5 bases and the J gene lost 6 bases, with 8 bases spanning the gap. Written as DNA, the CDR3 is TGTGCCAGCAGCCTGGGTGTCAATGAGCAGTTCTTC. Its translation is CASSLGVNEQFF.

The chain uses TRBV5-1 and TRBJ1-4; no firm D call. This CDR3 spans 16 amino acids. V was shortened by 0 bases and J by 5 bases, with 14 bases between the two germline ends. Germline lookup yields CDR1 SGHRS and CDR2 YFSETQ. Written as DNA, the CDR3 is TGCGCCAGCAGCTTGGCATCCCAGCTGACAAATGAAAAACTGTTTTTT. Its protein product is CASSLASQLTNEKLFF.

The chain recombines TRBV2 with TRBJ2-3, with 13 bases matching TRBD2. Germline-derived CDR1 and CDR2 are SNHLY and FYNNEI. The CDR3 consists of 15 residues. V trimming: 6 bases; J trimming: 7 bases; junction bases outside the gene matches: 7. CDR3 sequence (DNA): TGTGCCAGCAGATCGGGGACTAGCGGGAAGCATACGCAGTATTTT. Its protein is CASRSGTSGKHTQYF.

This chain uses TRBV14 with TRBJ2-5; D is unclear. CDR1 and CDR2 (germline): SGHDN, FVKESK. Trimming removed 2 bases at V and 3 bases at J, with 16 bases between. The CDR3 is 16 amino acids. This chain's CDR3 is CASSQSWVGSEETQYF. CDR3 DNA sequence: TGTGCCAGCAGCCAATCTTGGGTTGGTTCGGAAGAGACCCAGTACTTC.